A single sample is the source of the 14 T cell receptor beta chains below, sequenced in a study of blood T cell repertoires in COVID-19 (dated by TCRdb to the early 2020s). The library was obtained by the immunoSEQ multiplex PCR assay. TCRdb took this table from immuneACCESS and kept in-frame rearrangements with V and J called. Such tables lack part of the clones; where checked against another copy, unresolved V genes explain under half of the gap, and the rest is unexplained. The sample profile shows approximately 440,000 clones; about nine tenths of them were found once. Jointly, the top ten make up over 9.5% of the sample. Sequenced material: peripheral blood. All receptors come from a woman between 45 and 65 years old with COVID-19, enrolled during active disease.

V gene TRBV4-2 combines with J gene TRBJ2-7; D may be TRBD2 (6 bases). Trimming stripped 1 base from V and 9 bases from J, with 19 bases between. The germline CDR1 and CDR2 sequences are LGHNA and YNFKEQ. The CDR3 consists of 15 residues. CDR3 loop: CASSQGLEEGRRQYF. DNA of the CDR3: TGTGCCAGCAGCCAAGGTTTGGAAGAGGGGAGGCGGCAGTACTTC.

V usage is TRBV6-5 and J usage is TRBJ1-2; 12 bases are a match to TRBD1. Germline CDR1 reads MNHEY; CDR2 reads SVGAGI. J lost 7 bases, V lost 6 bases, and 9 bases had no gene match. The CDR3 runs to 15 residues. CDR3 residues: CASRRPGQGASGYTF. For the CDR3, the DNA is TGTGCCAGCAGGCGTCCGGGACAGGGGGCTAGTGGCTACACCTTC.

The chain carries TRBV13 and TRBJ2-1; TRBD1 is a possible D gene (5 bases). Between the trimmed V and J ends, which lost 6 bases and 7 bases, there was a span of 13 bases. This CDR3 is 13 amino acids long. Germline CDR1 reads PRHDT; CDR2 reads FYEKMQ (reference sequence). The CDR3 DNA follows: TGTGCCAGCAGGGCAGGGATAAGTAATGAGCAGTTCTTC. The encoded protein is CASRAGISNEQFF.

This chain links TRBV2 with TRBJ1-2, with 11 bases fitting TRBD1. The CDR3 is made up of 17 amino acids. J was trimmed by 0 bases and V by 7 bases; bases with no gene match: 10. The germline gives CDR1 SNHLY, CDR2 FYNNEI. The CDR3 sequence: CASTQGTGGLANYGYTF. CDR3 nucleotide sequence: TGTGCCAGCACTCAAGGGACAGGGGGGCTCGCTAACTATGGCTACACCTTC.

This clone is a singleton in its sample. This sequence joins TRBV5-1 and TRBJ1-1, with D maybe TRBD1 (6 bases). With 5 bases removed from V and 1 base from J, the gap between germline ends came to 12 bases. The germline V gene encodes CDR1 SGHRS and CDR2 YFSETQ. CDR3 length: 14 residues. CDR3 region: CASRDPGENTEAFF. The CDR3 DNA sequence: TGCGCCAGCAGAGACCCAGGGGAGAACACTGAAGCTTTCTTT.

This clone has only one observation. The chain couples TRBV9 to TRBJ2-1, with 9 bases matching TRBD1. Germline CDR1 SGDLS, CDR2 YYNGEE. The CDR3 has 15 amino acids. V lost 2 bases and J lost 8; bases outside the gene matches: 8. In nucleotides, the CDR3 is TGTGCCAGCAGCGTCTCCGGGACAGGGAGGGATGAGCAGTTCTTC. Translation: CASSVSGTGRDEQFF.

The chain joins TRBV5-4 to TRBJ1-1; 7 bases agree with TRBD1. The CDR3 covers 15 residues. Unmatched junction bases numbered 10, after V lost 0 bases and J lost 8 bases. Germline V gives CDR1 SGHNT, CDR2 YYREEE (reference sequence). Here the CDR3 DNA reads TGTGCCAGCAGCTTGGAGGGGGCGCGTGTCGTGGAAGCTTTCTTT. Protein sequence: CASSLEGARVVEAFF.

This clone occurred once. The chain employs TRBV5-1 and TRBJ2-3; 9 nucleotides match TRBD2. Germline assignment: CDR1 SGHRS and CDR2 YFSETQ. V shed 1 base and J 2 bases; nucleotides not matched to a gene: 8. This CDR3 is 17 amino acids long. DNA for the CDR3: TGCGCCAGCAGCTTGAGACTAGCGGAGCTTAACACAGATACGCAGTATTTT. It encodes CASSLRLAELNTDTQYF.

The sample holds one count of this clone. CDR3 DNA sequence: TGTGCCAGCAGCGTGGACACGGGTCCCTACAATGAGCAGTTCTTC. This encodes CASSVDTGPYNEQFF. The chain links TRBV9 to TRBJ2-1, with D possibly being TRBD1 (5 bases). CDR3 length: 15 residues. The V and J ends lost 2 bases and 2 bases respectively, with 11 bases between them. The V gene's germline CDR1 is SGDLS and CDR2 YYNGEE.

The chain joins TRBV11-2 to TRBJ2-1; D is perhaps TRBD2 (7 bases). CDR3 length equals 15 residues. From germline, CDR1 is SGHAT and CDR2 FQNNGV. The V and J ends lost 2 bases and 7 bases respectively, with 15 bases between them. CDR3 amino acids: CASSLRGGAGNEQFF. CDR3 sequence (DNA): TGTGCCAGCAGCTTAAGGGGGGGGGCCGGAAATGAGCAGTTCTTC.

The chain is built from TRBV9 and TRBJ1-2; a possible D gene is TRBD1 (6 bases). Germline-derived CDR1 and CDR2 are SGDLS and YYNGEE. The V end lost 0 bases, the J end lost 3 bases, and 15 bases lay between the germline ends. This CDR3 has 16 amino acids. The CDR3 reads CASSVAPTGPDYGYTF. CDR3 coding DNA: TGTGCCAGCAGCGTAGCTCCAACAGGGCCTGACTATGGCTACACCTTC. Full variable domain (missing parts from reference TRBV9 and TRBJ1-2): DSGVTQTPKHLITATGQRVTLRCSPRSGDLSVYWYQQSLDQGLQFLIQYYNGEERAKGNILERFSAQQFPDLHSELNLSSLELGDSALYFCASSVAPTGPDYGYTFGSGTRLTVV.

J is TRBJ1-2 and V is TRBV7-2; 8 positions agree with TRBD1. Looked up from germline, CDR1 is SGHTA and CDR2 is FQGNSA. V gave up 0 bases and J gave up 8 bases; unmatched junction bases: 5. This CDR3 contains 14 residues. In DNA form, the CDR3 reads TGTGCCAGCAGCTTAGCACAGGGGGAGAAGGGCTACACCTTC. The encoded protein is CASSLAQGEKGYTF. The full variable domain, in which reference TRBV7-2 and TRBJ1-2 provide the parts outside the CDR3, is GAGVSQSPSNKVTEKGKDVELRCDPISGHTALYWYRQSLGQGLEFLIYFQGNSAPDKSGLPSDRFSAERTGGSVSTLTIQRTQQEDSAVYLCASSLAQGEKGYTFGSGTRLTVV.

The V gene is TRBV15, the J gene TRBJ2-7; TRBD1 agrees at 8 bases. In germline, CDR1 is LNHNV, CDR2 YYDKDF (reference sequence). J was trimmed by 4 bases and V by 3 bases; bases with no gene match: 8. The CDR3 is made up of 15 amino acids. The CDR3 DNA is TGTGCCACCAGCAGGGACAGGGCTCAGACATACGAGCAGTACTTC. Its translation is CATSRDRAQTYEQYF.

Concerning this clone: The identical CDR3 is also encoded by other nucleotide sequences in the sample. The V call is TRBV3-1 (or the pseudogene TRBV3-2), the J call TRBJ2-3; no clear D. The CDR3 spans 13 residues. The V gene lost 3 bases and the J gene lost 0 bases, with 4 bases spanning the gap. Germline lookup yields CDR1 LGHDT and CDR2 YNNKEL (reference sequence). The CDR3 region is CASSHRSTDTQYF. The CDR3 DNA sequence: TGTGCCAGCAGCCATAGAAGCACAGATACGCAGTATTTT.